A selection of T cell receptor beta chains follows, all from one sample in a study of cytomegalovirus exposure and HLA in healthy donors. The method was immunoSEQ multiplex PCR; TCRdb's version includes in-frame clones alone and lacks a portion of them. This sample has 100,000 to 150,000 clones, with 85% to 90% found just once. The specimen sequenced was PBMCs. These receptors all stem from a woman aged 18-29 years in good health and CMV-seronegative. Each CDR3 is given with its conserved first and last residue. Each record gives: CDR3 length, V gene, J gene, CDR3 protein.

15,TRBV27,TRBJ1-1,CASSLGSGRNTEAFF
13,TRBV7-7,TRBJ1-1,CASSLEAGLEAFF
17,TRBV15,TRBJ2-3,CATSRGQGSTSTDTQYF
13,TRBV5-1,TRBJ1-1,CASTRDTNTEAFF
18,TRBV18,TRBJ1-2,CASSPLPSTGTRDYGYTF
16,TRBV9,TRBJ2-2,CASSQPGEGHTGELFF
15,TRBV5-1,TRBJ2-4,CASSTQVRSQNIQYF
14,TRBV5-4,TRBJ1-2,CASSAMTGGYGYTF
14,TRBV5-4,TRBJ1-4,CASSERTGNEKLFF
15,TRBV18,TRBJ1-1,CASSPRKGVGPEAFF
15,TRBV6-5,TRBJ1-6,CASSFEGPTNSPLHF
13,TRBV6-5,TRBJ2-7,CASSYLDPYEQYF
18,TRBV27,TRBJ2-6,CASRSRTGHPSGANVLTF
15,TRBV10-3,TRBJ2-7,CAIRTSGGDHYEQYF
14,TRBV14,TRBJ2-5,CASSTGLRGWTQYF
14,TRBV13,TRBJ2-3,CASSLAGGVDTQYF
17,TRBV2,TRBJ1-3,CASSESGAGLSGNTIYF
15,TRBV5-1,TRBJ2-7,CASSLVGTGRYEQYF
15,TRBV6-6,TRBJ2-7,CASSYPDRGESEQYF
15,TRBV10-3,TRBJ1-5,CAISDPGSVGQPQHF
15,TRBV5-1,TRBJ1-3,CASSLGQAMGNTIYF
16,TRBV5-5,TRBJ1-5,CASSRAPGGAYQPQHF
15,TRBV5-1,TRBJ2-5,CASSLNQGIQETQYF
15,TRBV9,TRBJ2-5,CASSPGLAGQETQYF
14,TRBV29-1,TRBJ2-3,CSVELAGNTDTQYF
12,TRBV7-6,TRBJ1-1,CASGQVDTEAFF
15,TRBV6-5,TRBJ2-1,CASSYRGLTYNEQFF
13,TRBV7-8,TRBJ2-7,CASSPSFRTGQYF
15,TRBV19,TRBJ1-4,CASSPQQGPEEKLFF
13,TRBV5-6,TRBJ1-2,CASSPGTLPINTF